Each of the 9 T cell receptor beta chains below was sequenced from the same sample in a study of T cells after posttransplantation cyclophosphamide. Sampled 1 year posttransplant, controls received myeloablative marrow transplants, methotrexate and a calcineurin inhibitor. Clones were sequenced by immunoSEQ multiplex PCR, and TCRdb holds only the in-frame ones, with some missing. The repertoire holds 15,000 or so clones, with over 75% as singletons. Specimen: PBMCs, collected after an allogeneic stem cell transplant with a calcineurin inhibitor and methotrexate. These receptor sequences come from a male patient between 45 and 60 years old who received an allogeneic stem cell transplant from an unrelated donor, was CMV-positive, and had chronic GVHD only. Some T cells may be transferred from the graft donor.

The chain links TRBV11-3 to TRBJ1-1, with TRBD1 matching over 7 bases. CDR1 and CDR2 (germline): SGHNT, YENEEA. The CDR3 contains 15 residues. The J segment lost 0 bases and the V segment lost 4 bases, leaving 5 bases of the junction unmatched. As DNA, the CDR3 is TGTGCCAGCAGCTCCCGGACAGGTATGAACACTGAAGCTTTCTTT. As protein: CASSSRTGMNTEAFF.

This clone was counted between two and nine times. This chain uses TRBV29-1 with TRBJ1-4; a weak D match, TRBD1 (5 bases). In germline, CDR1 is SQVTM, CDR2 ANQGSEA. The CDR3 extends over 13 amino acids. Trimming removed 4 bases at V and 5 bases at J, with 11 bases between. The CDR3 sequence is CSVGQTRNEKLFF. CDR3 nucleotide sequence: TGCAGCGTTGGACAGACCAGAAATGAAAAACTGTTTTTT.

V is TRBV27 and J is TRBJ2-5; perhaps TRBD2 as D (6 bases). From germline, CDR1 is MNHEY and CDR2 SMNVEV (reference sequence). Trimming took 0 bases from V and 5 from J, leaving 10 bases between them. The CDR3 spans 14 residues. The CDR3 region has the DNA TGTGCCAGCAGTTTATCCGGGAGTTCTGAGACCCAGTACTTC. It specifies CASSLSGSSETQYF.

This clone was seen a single time. J is TRBJ2-2 and V is TRBV6-1; D is ambiguous. The CDR3 covers 16 residues. V gave up 3 bases and J gave up 0 bases, with 11 bases separating them. CDR1 is MNHNS and CDR2 is SASEGT in the germline V gene. CDR3 region: CASSEAQRANTGELFF. The CDR3 DNA reads TGTGCCAGCAGTGAGGCTCAGCGTGCGAACACCGGGGAGCTGTTTTTT.

This clone was seen a single time. This rearrangement joins TRBV18 to TRBJ1-1, with no clear D. In germline, CDR1 is KGHSH, CDR2 LQKENI. The CDR3 has 13 residues. V was pared by 2 bases and J by 2 bases, with 6 bases between. The CDR3 bases are TGTGCCAGCTCACCAGGGCACAACACTGAAGCTTTCTTT. This translates into CASSPGHNTEAFF.

The chain joins TRBV7-9 to TRBJ2-1, with 7 bases identical to TRBD2. The CDR3 is 15 amino acids. The V gene end was trimmed by 5 bases and the J gene end by 7 bases; junction bases not matched to a gene: 11. Germline V gene lookup returns CDR1 SEHNR and CDR2 FQNEAQ (reference sequence). CDR3 DNA sequence: TGTGCCAGCAGCCCATCGGGACTACGGGAGAATGAGCAGTTCTTC. As protein: CASSPSGLRENEQFF. The full variable domain, completed using reference TRBV7-9 and TRBJ2-1, is DTGVSQNPRHKITKRGQNVTFRCDPISEHNRLYWYRQTLGQGPEFLTYFQNEAQLEKSRLLSDRFSAERPKGSFSTLEIQRTEQGDSAMYLCASSPSGLRENEQFFGPGTRLTVL.

The rearrangement links TRBV9 to TRBJ2-7, with TRBD1 as a possible D gene (6 bases). The CDR3 has 15 amino acids. Trimming left V 3 bases short and J 5 bases short, with 18 bases between. The germline gives CDR1 SGDLS, CDR2 YYNGEE. The CDR3, as DNA: TGTGCCAGCAGCGACGGTGGGGGCGCTAGGGACGAGCAGTACTTC. Its translation: CASSDGGGARDEQYF.

CDR3 sequence reads: CASSFAGSGANVLTF. The CDR3 DNA reads as TGTGCCAGCAGCTTTGCAGGGTCTGGGGCCAACGTCCTGACTTTC. The gene calls are TRBV7-9 and TRBJ2-6; D perhaps matches TRBD1 (5 bases). With 3 bases removed from V and 1 base from J, the gap between germline ends came to 7 bases. The length of the CDR3 is 15 residues. CDR1 and CDR2 from the germline V gene are SEHNR and FQNEAQ (reference sequence).

The chain recombines TRBV12-5 with TRBJ1-5; 12 bases fit TRBD1. This CDR3 is 15 amino acids long. J gave up 4 bases and V 6 bases, and 4 bases lay outside the gene matches. From germline, CDR1 is LGHNT and CDR2 FRNRAP. The CDR3 sequence is CASGTGQGANQPQHF. As DNA, the CDR3 is TGTGCTAGTGGCACGGGACAGGGGGCGAATCAGCCCCAGCATTTT.